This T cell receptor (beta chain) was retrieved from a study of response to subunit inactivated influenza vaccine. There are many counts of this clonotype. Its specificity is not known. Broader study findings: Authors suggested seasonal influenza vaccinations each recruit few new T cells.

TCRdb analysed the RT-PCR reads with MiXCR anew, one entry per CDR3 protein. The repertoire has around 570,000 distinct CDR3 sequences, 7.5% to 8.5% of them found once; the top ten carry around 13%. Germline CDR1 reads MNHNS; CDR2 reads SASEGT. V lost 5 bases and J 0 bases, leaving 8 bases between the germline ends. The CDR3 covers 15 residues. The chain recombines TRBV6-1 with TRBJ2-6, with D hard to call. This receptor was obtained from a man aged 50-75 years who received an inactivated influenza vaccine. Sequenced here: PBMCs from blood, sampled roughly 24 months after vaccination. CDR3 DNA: TGTGCCAGCAGTAAGGACGGCTCTGGGGCCAACGTCCTGACTTTC. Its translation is CASSKDGSGANVLTF.